These T cell receptor beta chains were read from a single sample in a study of blood T cell repertoires in COVID-19. Repertoires were generated with immunoSEQ multiplex PCR, while TCRdb's copy carries only in-frame clones and drops some. The sample lists around 100,000 clones; 91% were seen once. The sequenced material came from peripheral blood. These receptors were obtained from a human donor with active COVID-19. The donor label of this sample is uncertain. The conserved cysteine and the conserved F or W are not part of the CDR3 here. Fields, in order: J gene, V gene, CDR3 protein.

J: TRBJ2-2
V: TRBV21-1
CDR3: ASIYTGELF

J: TRBJ2-7
V: TRBV5-4
CDR3: ASSPDSSSYEQY

J: TRBJ2-5
V: TRBV5-1
CDR3: ASSPLTGGLETQY

J: TRBJ2-7
V: TRBV5-1
CDR3: ASSLGDRVRSYEQY

J: TRBJ2-7
V: TRBV7-2
CDR3: ASSLDGDRGNYEQY

J: TRBJ1-2
V: TRBV3-1/TRBV3-2
CDR3: ASSQVTDPYYGYT

J: TRBJ1-1
V: TRBV19
CDR3: ASSPPPRTEAF

J: TRBJ1-1
V: TRBV7-9
CDR3: ASSLRGPMNTEAF

J: TRBJ2-5
V: TRBV19
CDR3: ASSLTAGPQETQY

J: TRBJ2-3
V: TRBV15
CDR3: ATSRDPGVTQY

J: TRBJ2-2
V: TRBV9
CDR3: ASSVATPSGGGANTGELF

J: TRBJ1-1
V: TRBV6-1
CDR3: ASSDSDRPEAF

J: TRBJ2-5
V: TRBV27
CDR3: ASSSPYREETQY

J: TRBJ1-6
V: TRBV19
CDR3: ASSRTGGDLTNSPLH

J: TRBJ2-5
V: TRBV9
CDR3: ASSVATLGAAQY

J: TRBJ2-5
V: TRBV13
CDR3: ASSLRGVGQETQY

J: TRBJ1-5
V: TRBV4-3
CDR3: ASSHYQRTLILISPQH

J: TRBJ1-1
V: TRBV27
CDR3: ASSSLARGTEAF

J: TRBJ2-5
V: TRBV2
CDR3: ASSEDRGLALETQY

J: TRBJ2-7
V: TRBV5-5
CDR3: ASSLDSVPSYEQY

J: TRBJ2-1
V: TRBV4-3
CDR3: ASSPRMGGLALGNEQF

J: TRBJ2-2
V: TRBV24-1
CDR3: ATRDRVGTGELF

J: TRBJ2-3
V: TRBV6-2/TRBV6-3
CDR3: ASSYGQGATDTQY

J: TRBJ1-1
V: TRBV6-5
CDR3: ASSPPGGTEAF

J: TRBJ1-2
V: TRBV11-2
CDR3: ASSLGLNRAGYT

J: TRBJ1-5
V: TRBV2
CDR3: ASGTLSNQPQH

J: TRBJ2-3
V: TRBV6-4
CDR3: ASSDTGGTDTQY

J: TRBJ2-3
V: TRBV24-1
CDR3: ATSAWGDTDTQY

J: TRBJ2-1
V: TRBV7-9
CDR3: ASSRDTEQF

J: TRBJ1-5
V: TRBV19
CDR3: ASSAERGLGDQPQH

J: TRBJ1-2
V: TRBV10-1
CDR3: ASKGGQESNYGYT

J: TRBJ1-2
V: TRBV9
CDR3: ASSVVTGSHGYT

J: TRBJ1-6
V: TRBV6-6
CDR3: ASSSDRDSYNSPLH

J: TRBJ2-5
V: TRBV6-1
CDR3: ASSDRDRGETQY

J: TRBJ1-5
V: TRBV6-5
CDR3: ASMDRGNYQPQH

J: TRBJ2-3
V: TRBV7-2
CDR3: ASSLAGIGGADTQY

J: TRBJ2-7
V: TRBV4-1
CDR3: ASSQQTGSSYEQY

J: TRBJ2-1
V: TRBV4-1
CDR3: ASSQGGAPYNEQF

J: TRBJ2-7
V: TRBV15
CDR3: ATSRDLRAPSYEQY

J: TRBJ1-6
V: TRBV3-1/TRBV3-2
CDR3: ASSPGQGGLYNSPLH

J: TRBJ2-7
V: TRBV6-5
CDR3: ASSRGSSYEQY

J: TRBJ1-3
V: TRBV2
CDR3: ASSETMRNTIY

J: TRBJ1-5
V: TRBV20-1
CDR3: SASLASNQPQH

J: TRBJ2-1
V: TRBV2
CDR3: ASSESGVGYNEQF

J: TRBJ2-2
V: TRBV27
CDR3: ASSLTRGLGDTGELF

J: TRBJ1-2
V: TRBV5-1
CDR3: ASSLDAGTGGLGYT

J: TRBJ2-3
V: TRBV7-7
CDR3: ASSSGLAGAGGDTQY

J: TRBJ2-7
V: TRBV5-4
CDR3: ASSSFTLPYEQY

J: TRBJ1-2
V: TRBV5-1
CDR3: ASSLAPGGVNGYT

J: TRBJ1-5
V: TRBV4-1
CDR3: ASSQADRGNQPQH

J: TRBJ1-2
V: TRBV24-1
CDR3: ATAPQRQTGRRYGYT

J: TRBJ1-3
V: TRBV2
CDR3: ASSEVPGHSGNTIY

J: TRBJ2-4
V: TRBV6-5
CDR3: ASSYSGRGKNIQY

J: TRBJ2-3
V: TRBV2
CDR3: ASSVGLAGGGDTQY

J: TRBJ2-5
V: TRBV6-5
CDR3: ASRGQGMETQY